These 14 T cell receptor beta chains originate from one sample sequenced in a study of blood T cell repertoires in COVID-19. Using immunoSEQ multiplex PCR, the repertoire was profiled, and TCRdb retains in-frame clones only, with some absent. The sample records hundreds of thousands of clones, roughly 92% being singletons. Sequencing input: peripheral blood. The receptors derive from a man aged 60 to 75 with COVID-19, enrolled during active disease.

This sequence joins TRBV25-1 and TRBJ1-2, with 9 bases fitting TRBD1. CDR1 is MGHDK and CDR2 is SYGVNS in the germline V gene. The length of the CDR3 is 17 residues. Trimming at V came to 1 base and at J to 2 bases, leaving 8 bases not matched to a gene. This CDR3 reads CASSEFPGTGPNYGYTF. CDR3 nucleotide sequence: TGTGCCAGCAGTGAATTTCCCGGGACAGGGCCGAACTATGGCTACACCTTC.

The CDR3 is CASSFRADGMNTEAFF. CDR3 sequence (DNA): TGTGCCAGCAGTTTCAGGGCGGACGGTATGAACACTGAAGCTTTCTTT. The chain joins TRBV6-2 or TRBV6-3 to TRBJ1-1, with D perhaps TRBD1 (5 bases). Per germline, CDR1 MNHEY and CDR2 SVGEGT. The CDR3 is made up of 16 amino acids. V was clipped by 4 bases and J by 0 bases, with 15 bases between them.

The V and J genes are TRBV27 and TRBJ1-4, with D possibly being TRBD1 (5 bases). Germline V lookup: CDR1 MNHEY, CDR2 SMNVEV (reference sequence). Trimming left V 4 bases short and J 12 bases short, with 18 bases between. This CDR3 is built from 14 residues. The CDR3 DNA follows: TGTGCCAGCAGTTCGATCCCCGGGGGAGGGGAACTGTTTTTT. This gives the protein CASSSIPGGGELFF. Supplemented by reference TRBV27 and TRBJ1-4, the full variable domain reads EAQVTQNPRYLITVTGKKLTVTCSQNMNHEYMSWYRQDPGLGLRQIYYSMNVEVTDKGDVPEGYKVSRKEKRNFPLILESPSPNQTSLYFCASSSIPGGGELFFGSGTQLSVL.

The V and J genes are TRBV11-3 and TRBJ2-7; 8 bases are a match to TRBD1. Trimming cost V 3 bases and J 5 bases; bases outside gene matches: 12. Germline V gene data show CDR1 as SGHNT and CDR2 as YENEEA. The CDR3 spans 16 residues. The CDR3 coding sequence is TGTGCCAGCAGCTTCCATTTGGACAGGGAACGGGACGAGCAGTACTTC. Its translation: CASSFHLDRERDEQYF.

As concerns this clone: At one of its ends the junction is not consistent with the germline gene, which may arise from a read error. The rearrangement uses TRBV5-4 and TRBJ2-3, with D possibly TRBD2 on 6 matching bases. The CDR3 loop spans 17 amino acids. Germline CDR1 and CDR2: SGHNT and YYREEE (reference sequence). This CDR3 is CASSYLLAGSSIDTQYF. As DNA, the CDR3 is TGTGCCAGCAGCTACCTACTGGCGGGGTCGAGCATAGATACGCAGTATTTT.

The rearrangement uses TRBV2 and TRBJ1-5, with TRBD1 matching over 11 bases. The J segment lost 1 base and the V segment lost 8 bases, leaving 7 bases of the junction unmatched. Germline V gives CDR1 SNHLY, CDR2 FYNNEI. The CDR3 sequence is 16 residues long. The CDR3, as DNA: TGTGCCAGCTCCCGGGACAGGGGGGCGAGCAATCAGCCCCAGCATTTT. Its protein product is CASSRDRGASNQPQHF.

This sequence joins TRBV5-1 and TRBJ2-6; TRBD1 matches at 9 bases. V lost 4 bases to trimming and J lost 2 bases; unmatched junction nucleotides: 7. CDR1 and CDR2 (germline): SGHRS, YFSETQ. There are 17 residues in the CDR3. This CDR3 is CASSPGTGSAGANVLTF. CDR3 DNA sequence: TGCGCCAGCAGCCCCGGGACAGGGAGTGCTGGGGCCAACGTCCTGACTTTC.

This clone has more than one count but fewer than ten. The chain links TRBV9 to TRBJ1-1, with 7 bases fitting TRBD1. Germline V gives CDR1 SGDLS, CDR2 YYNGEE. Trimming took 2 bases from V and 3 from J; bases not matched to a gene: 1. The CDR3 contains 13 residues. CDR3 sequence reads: CASSVDRDTEAFF. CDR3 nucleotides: TGTGCCAGCAGCGTCGACAGGGACACTGAAGCTTTCTTT.

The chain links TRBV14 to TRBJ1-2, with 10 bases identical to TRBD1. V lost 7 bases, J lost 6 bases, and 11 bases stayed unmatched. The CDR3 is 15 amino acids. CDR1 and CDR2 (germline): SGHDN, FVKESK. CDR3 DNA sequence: TGTGCCAGCAACGAAGGTGGGACAGGGGATCATGGCTACACCTTC. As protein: CASNEGGTGDHGYTF.

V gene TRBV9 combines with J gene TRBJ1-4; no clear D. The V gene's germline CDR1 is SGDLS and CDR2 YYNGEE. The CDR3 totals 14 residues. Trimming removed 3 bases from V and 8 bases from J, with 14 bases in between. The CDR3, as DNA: TGTGCCAGCAGCGGCGGAGGAAGTCGGGAAAAACTGTTTTTT. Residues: CASSGGGSREKLFF.

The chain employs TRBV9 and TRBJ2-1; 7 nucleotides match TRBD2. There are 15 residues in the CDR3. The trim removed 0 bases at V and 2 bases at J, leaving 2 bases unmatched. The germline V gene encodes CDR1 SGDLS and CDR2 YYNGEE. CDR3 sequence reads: CASSVEAGTYNEQFF. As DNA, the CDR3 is TGTGCCAGCAGCGTAGAAGCGGGGACCTACAATGAGCAGTTCTTC.

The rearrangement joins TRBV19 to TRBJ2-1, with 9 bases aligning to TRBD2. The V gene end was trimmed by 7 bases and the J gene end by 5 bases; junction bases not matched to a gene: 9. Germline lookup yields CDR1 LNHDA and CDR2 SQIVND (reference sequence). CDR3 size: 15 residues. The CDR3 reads CASTPTSGHHNEQFF. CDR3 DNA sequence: TGTGCCAGTACCCCGACTAGCGGCCACCACAATGAGCAGTTCTTC.

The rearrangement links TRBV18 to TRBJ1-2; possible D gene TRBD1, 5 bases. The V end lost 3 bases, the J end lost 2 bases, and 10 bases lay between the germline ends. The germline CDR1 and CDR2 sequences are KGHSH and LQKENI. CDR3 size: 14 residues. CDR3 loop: CASSPQEGNYGYTF. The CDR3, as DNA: TGTGCCAGCTCACCCCAGGAGGGGAACTATGGCTACACCTTC.

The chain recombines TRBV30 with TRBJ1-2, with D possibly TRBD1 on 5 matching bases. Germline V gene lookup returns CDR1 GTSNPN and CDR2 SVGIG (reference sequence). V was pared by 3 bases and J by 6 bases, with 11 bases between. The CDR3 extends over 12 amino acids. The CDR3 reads CAWRPAGNGYTF. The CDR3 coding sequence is TGTGCCTGGAGACCAGCAGGGAATGGCTACACCTTC.